This T cell receptor beta chain came from a study of neurological immune-mediated disorders. The ends were cut back, 3 bases at V and 0 bases at J, with 15 bases in the middle. CDR1 is DFQATT, CDR2 SNEGSKA, per germline (reference sequence). This CDR3 is built from 15 residues. TCRdb itself ran the 5' RACE reads through MiXCR, one entry per CDR3 protein. The sample has approximately 46,000 distinct CDR3 sequences, roughly 10% seen once; the top ten hold about 1.6%. Documented time point: longitudinal time-point 1 (baseline). A blood bank in Maryland, USA, provided the volunteers who served as healthy controls. This clonotype was observed at least ten times.

The chain is built from TRBV20-1 and TRBJ2-7; perhaps TRBD1 as D (6 bases). This receptor was obtained from a woman in her 40s in good health. Source material: PBMCs. The CDR3 DNA reads as TGCAGTGCTAGGGCCCTACAGGGCAGCTCCTACGAGCAGTACTTC. Translation gives CSARALQGSSYEQYF.